What follows are 29 T cell receptor beta chains derived from one specimen sequenced in a study of CD8 T cells in ankylosing spondylitis. Each CDR3 protein gets one entry after TCRdb re-called the 5' RACE reads with MiXCR. The sample contains some 130,000 distinct CDR3 sequences, approximately 7.4% of which appear only once. The sample consisted of blood, either unsorted or a sorted T cell fraction (not recorded which). All receptors derive from a female donor with ankylosing spondylitis or in good health (not recorded which).

This clonotype was seen at least ten times. The CDR3 sequence is CASRPGLAGGRLEETQYF. The CDR3, as DNA: TGTGCCAGCAGGCCTGGACTAGCGGGGGGCCGGTTAGAAGAGACCCAGTACTTC. The gene calls are TRBV28 and TRBJ2-5, with 14 bases that match TRBD2. The CDR3 contains 18 residues. Germline assignment: CDR1 MDHEN and CDR2 SYDVKM. The J segment lost 3 bases and the V segment lost 6 bases, leaving 12 bases of the junction unmatched.

This clonotype was counted many times. The V and J genes are TRBV29-1 and TRBJ2-1; TRBD2 matches at 10 bases. Looked up from germline, CDR1 is SQVTM and CDR2 is ANQGSEA. The CDR3 spans 14 residues. Unmatched junction bases numbered 1, after V lost 1 base and J lost 4 bases. The CDR3 sequence: CSVEASGGYNEQFF. The CDR3 bases are TGCAGCGTTGAAGCTAGCGGGGGATACAATGAGCAGTTCTTC.

This clonotype appeared many times. The chain combines TRBV14 with TRBJ1-3; D call uncertain. The germline V gene encodes CDR1 SGHDN and CDR2 FVKESK. This CDR3 is built from 13 residues. Trimming took 5 bases from V and 3 from J, leaving 8 bases between them. The CDR3 here is CASSWGGGNTIYF. The CDR3 DNA follows: TGTGCCAGCAGCTGGGGAGGTGGAAACACCATATATTTT.

In this sample, this clonotype turned up many times. The J gene is TRBJ1-5, the V gene TRBV18; weak D call: TRBD1 (6 bases). V lost 9 bases and J lost 3, with 12 bases in between. The CDR3 runs to 13 residues. Germline lookup yields CDR1 KGHSH and CDR2 LQKENI. Written as DNA, the CDR3 is TGTGCCAGTTTACAGGGACTCAATCAGCCCCAGCATTTT. It encodes CASLQGLNQPQHF.

This clonotype was picked up many times. The chain couples TRBV7-9 to TRBJ1-3; the D gene is possibly TRBD1 (5 bases). CDR1 SEHNR and CDR2 FQNEAQ come from the germline V gene (reference sequence). This CDR3 comprises 16 residues. V shed 4 bases and J shed 2 bases, with 15 bases lying between them. CDR3 region: CASSSNQGYAGNTIYF. The CDR3 DNA follows: TGTGCCAGCAGCTCGAATCAGGGTTACGCTGGAAACACCATATATTTT.

In its sample, this clonotype was seen many times. V is TRBV20-1 and J is TRBJ1-1; D remains unclear. Germline V gene sequence: CDR1 DFQATT, CDR2 SNEGSKA (reference sequence). V lost 3 bases and J lost 2, with 19 bases in between. This CDR3 spans 16 amino acids. CDR3 region: CSARDGKMVGNTEAFF. Written as DNA, the CDR3 is TGCAGTGCTAGGGACGGGAAGATGGTCGGCAACACTGAAGCTTTCTTT.

This clonotype was seen at least ten times. This rearrangement joins TRBV12-3 or TRBV12-4 to TRBJ2-7; weak D call: TRBD1 (6 bases). The CDR3 length is 14 residues. Trimming removed 3 bases at V and 3 bases at J, with 12 bases between. As DNA, the CDR3 is TGTGCCAGCAGTTTGGTGGCAGGGGTCTACGAGCAGTACTTC. Protein product: CASSLVAGVYEQYF.

This clonotype was found many times. The chain recombines TRBV5-5 with TRBJ1-5; 12 bases match TRBD1. CDR3 size: 16 residues. The junction had 3 bases not matched to a gene; V was cut back by 0 bases and J by 5 bases. Germline-derived CDR1 and CDR2 are SGHKS and YYEKEE (reference sequence). The CDR3 sequence: CASSLAGTGGHQPQHF. The CDR3 DNA reads TGTGCCAGCAGCTTGGCCGGGACAGGGGGCCATCAGCCCCAGCATTTT.

This clonotype came up many times. This chain uses TRBV6-5 with TRBJ2-3; 14 positions match TRBD2. The germline V gene encodes CDR1 MNHEY and CDR2 SVGAGI. This CDR3 region has 16 residues. The J segment lost 4 bases and the V segment lost 2 bases, leaving 2 bases of the junction unmatched. The CDR3 nucleotides read TGTGCCAGCAGTTACAGACTAGCGGGGGGGCCAGATACGCAGTATTTT. Amino acid sequence: CASSYRLAGGPDTQYF.

This clonotype came up many times. The chain couples TRBV2 to TRBJ2-4; 7 bases line up with TRBD2. Germline-derived CDR1 and CDR2 are SNHLY and FYNNEI. The CDR3 runs to 14 residues. With 4 bases clipped from V and 7 bases from J, the junction kept 7 bases outside the gene matches. The CDR3 protein is CASSGGGVVNIQYF. DNA of the CDR3: TGTGCCAGCAGTGGTGGGGGGGTTGTGAACATTCAGTACTTC.

This clonotype was detected ten times or more. The chain recombines TRBV5-1 with TRBJ1-5; D unresolved. The CDR3 consists of 15 residues. V was clipped by 0 bases and J by 0 bases, with 7 bases between them. In germline, CDR1 is SGHRS, CDR2 YFSETQ. DNA for the CDR3: TGCGCCAGCAGCTTGGGGTCAGATAGCAATCAGCCCCAGCATTTT. Protein product: CASSLGSDSNQPQHF.

This clonotype was recorded many times. This chain joins TRBV9 and TRBJ1-2; maybe TRBD1 (5 bases). The V gene's germline CDR1 is SGDLS and CDR2 YYNGEE. The CDR3 extends over 15 amino acids. V lost 0 bases and J lost 5, with 14 bases in between. The CDR3 nucleotides are TGTGCCAGCAGCGTAGGGGGGGATCGGTTTTATGGCTACACCTTC. Its protein product is CASSVGGDRFYGYTF.

The gene calls are TRBV3-1 and TRBJ1-5; no clear D gene. The ends were cut back, 0 bases at V and 7 bases at J, with 10 bases in the middle. CDR1 LGHDT and CDR2 YNNKEL come from the germline V gene (reference sequence). The CDR3 is 14 residues long. CDR3 in amino acids: CASSQEGGKQPQHF. CDR3 DNA sequence: TGTGCCAGCAGCCAAGAAGGAGGGAAGCAGCCCCAGCATTTT.

V gene TRBV5-5 combines with J gene TRBJ2-2, with TRBD2 matching over 7 bases. Per the germline V gene, CDR1 is SGHKS and CDR2 is YYEKEE (reference sequence). Losses at the gene ends were 7 bases for V and 6 bases for J; bases not matched to a gene: 9. This CDR3 is built from 14 residues. CDR3 DNA sequence: TGTGCCAGCTATGCGCCGGCGGGGGCCGGGGAGCTGTTTTTT. This sequence encodes CASYAPAGAGELFF.

J is TRBJ2-4 and V is TRBV27, with 7 bases aligning to TRBD1. CDR1 MNHEY and CDR2 SMNVEV come from the germline V gene (reference sequence). J gave up 0 bases and V 5 bases, and 4 bases lay outside the gene matches. CDR3 length equals 15 residues. DNA of the CDR3: TGTGCCAGCAGTAATCGACAGGGAGCCAAAAACATTCAGTACTTC. It is translated as CASSNRQGAKNIQYF.

This clonotype was seen at least ten times. The chain has TRBV4-1 and TRBJ2-3, with a possible D match to TRBD2 (6 bases). The length of the CDR3 is 16 residues. Germline CDR1 MGHRA, CDR2 YSYEKL. Between the trimmed V and J ends, which lost 0 bases and 3 bases, there was a span of 13 bases. CDR3 bases: TGCGCCAGCAGCCAAGAAGGCGGTGGGGGGACAGATACGCAGTATTTT. Residues: CASSQEGGGGTDTQYF.

This clonotype was seen at least ten times. The chain uses TRBV12-3 or TRBV12-4 and TRBJ2-1; weak D call: TRBD2 (6 bases). Trimming took off 5 bases at V and 8 bases at J, with 16 bases between the two ends. The CDR3 spans 14 residues. CDR3 region: CASSEMGGRDEQFF. The CDR3 DNA reads TGTGCCAGCAGTGAAATGGGGGGACGCGATGAGCAGTTCTTC.

This clonotype was seen at least ten times. The chain couples TRBV12-3 or TRBV12-4 to TRBJ2-3; no firm D call. CDR3 length: 13 amino acids. Trimming shortened V by 3 bases and J by 4 bases, and 8 bases separated the two germline ends. The CDR3 nucleotides read TGTGCCAGCAGTTTTTCAGGCCCAGATACGCAGTATTTT. Protein product: CASSFSGPDTQYF.

This clonotype appeared many times. The rearrangement links TRBV7-9 to TRBJ1-1; unclear D gene. From germline, CDR1 is SEHNR and CDR2 FQNEAQ (reference sequence). There are 11 residues in the CDR3. The V end lost 5 bases, the J end lost 7 bases, and 8 bases lay between the germline ends. CDR3 amino acids: CASSPSSEAFF. CDR3 in DNA: TGTGCCAGCAGCCCTAGCAGTGAAGCTTTCTTT.

This clonotype was seen repeatedly, ten times or more. V and J are TRBV24-1 and TRBJ2-5, with D tentatively TRBD1 (5 bases). The CDR3 consists of 13 residues. Trimming took off 4 bases at V and 3 bases at J, with 8 bases between the two ends. CDR1 is KGHDR and CDR2 is SFDVKD in the germline V gene. The CDR3 reads CATSEQGKETQYF. The CDR3 nucleotides read TGTGCCACCAGTGAGCAGGGTAAAGAGACCCAGTACTTC.

This clonotype was counted ten times or more. The V gene is TRBV2, the J gene TRBJ1-2; 10 bases agree with TRBD1. V lost 5 bases and J lost 5; bases outside the gene matches: 8. Germline assignment: CDR1 SNHLY and CDR2 FYNNEI. The CDR3 is made up of 15 amino acids. CDR3 sequence (DNA): TGTGCCAGCAGTACGGCCTTGGACAGGGGGTATGGCTACACCTTC. Protein sequence: CASSTALDRGYGYTF.

This clonotype occurred a few times. The chain joins TRBV7-9 to TRBJ1-1, with TRBD1 matching over 12 bases. CDR1 SEHNR and CDR2 FQNEAQ come from the germline V gene (reference sequence). This CDR3 is 16 amino acids long. V dropped 3 bases and J dropped 8; count of bases not matched to a gene: 10. CDR3 nucleotides: TGTGCCAGCAGCTTTCCTAGCCGGGACAGGGGGCTGGAAGCTTTCTTT. Translation gives CASSFPSRDRGLEAFF.

This clonotype was seen many times. J is TRBJ1-5 and V is TRBV5-6; possibly TRBD1 for D (5 bases). Germline-derived CDR1 and CDR2 are SGHDT and YYEEEE. V gave up 1 base and J gave up 0 bases, with 8 bases separating them. This CDR3 is built from 15 residues. As DNA, the CDR3 is TGTGCCAGCAGCTTGTGGGGGACTAGCAATCAGCCCCAGCATTTT. Encoded protein: CASSLWGTSNQPQHF. Drawing the rest from reference TRBV5-6 and TRBJ1-5, the complete variable domain is DAGVTQSPTHLIKTRGQQVTLRCSPKSGHDTVSWYQQALGQGPQFIFQYYEEEERQRGNFPDRFSGHQFPNYSSELNVNALLLGDSALYLCASSLWGTSNQPQHFGDGTRLSIL.

In this sample, this clonotype turned up many times. The rearrangement joins TRBV5-1 to TRBJ1-6; D ambiguous. This CDR3 has 15 residues. Germline V gene sequence: CDR1 SGHRS, CDR2 YFSETQ. Trimming removed 4 bases from V and 3 bases from J, with 11 bases in between. CDR3 DNA: TGCGCCAGCAGCGCCCACACCGTCTATAATTCACCCCTCCACTTT. Its translation is CASSAHTVYNSPLHF. The full variable domain, completed using reference TRBV5-1 and TRBJ1-6, is KAGVTQTPRYLIKTRGQQVTLSCSPISGHRSVSWYQQTPGQGLQFLFEYFSETQRNKGNFPGRFSGRQFSNSRSEMNVSTLELGDSALYLCASSAHTVYNSPLHFGNGTRLTVT.

This clonotype appeared many times. The J gene is TRBJ2-3, the V gene TRBV7-2, with TRBD2 matching over 10 bases. CDR3 size: 16 residues. V lost 2 bases, J lost 5 bases, and 7 bases stayed unmatched. CDR1 and CDR2 (germline): SGHTA, FQGNSA. The CDR3 loop reads CASSLSVAGGQDTQYF. In nucleotides, the CDR3 is TGTGCCAGCAGCTTAAGCGTAGCGGGGGGTCAAGATACGCAGTATTTT.

The gene calls are TRBV5-1 and TRBJ1-3; D is uncertain. V was pared by 0 bases and J by 2 bases, with 12 bases between. The CDR3 sequence is 16 residues long. CDR1 is SGHRS and CDR2 is YFSETQ in the germline V gene. The CDR3 DNA reads as TGCGCCAGCAGCTTGGTGCCGACGGGGACTGGAAACACCATATATTTT. This gives the protein CASSLVPTGTGNTIYF.

For this clonotype: This may stem from a read error, because a much larger clone lies one nucleotide away. The J gene is TRBJ2-5, the V gene TRBV7-2; D tentatively fits TRBD1 or TRBD2 (6 bases each). CDR1 and CDR2 (germline): SGHTA, FQGNSA. The V end was cut by 11 bases, the J end by 5 bases, with 18 bases between. The CDR3 sequence is 13 residues long. CDR3 nucleotides: TGTGCCGGCCGGCAGGGGAGCGGGGAGACCCAGTACTTC. Its translation: CAGRQGSGETQYF. Using reference TRBV7-2 and TRBJ2-5 for the parts outside the CDR3, the full variable domain is GAGVSQSPSNKVTEKGKDVELRCDPISGHTALYWYRQSLGQGLEFLIYFQGNSAPDKSGLPSDRFSAERTGGSVSTLTIQRTQQEDSAVYLCAGRQGSGETQYFGPGTRLLVL.

This clonotype was seen many times. This sequence joins TRBV9 and TRBJ2-7; D is unclear. The CDR3 runs 13 residues. V was trimmed by 0 bases and J by 5 bases, leaving 9 bases between them. Germline values: CDR1 SGDLS, CDR2 YYNGEE. Here the CDR3 DNA reads TGTGCCAGCAGCGTAGCGGGCCAAAACGAGCAGTACTTC. Its protein is CASSVAGQNEQYF.

Ten or more counts support this clonotype. The genes are TRBV2 and TRBJ2-3; D might be TRBD1 (8 bases). CDR3 length equals 15 residues. Trimming took off 6 bases at V and 0 bases at J, with 13 bases between the two ends. The germline gives CDR1 SNHLY, CDR2 FYNNEI. CDR3 region: CASSSGTGSTDTQYF. CDR3 nucleotide sequence: TGTGCCAGCAGCAGCGGGACAGGAAGCACAGATACGCAGTATTTT.